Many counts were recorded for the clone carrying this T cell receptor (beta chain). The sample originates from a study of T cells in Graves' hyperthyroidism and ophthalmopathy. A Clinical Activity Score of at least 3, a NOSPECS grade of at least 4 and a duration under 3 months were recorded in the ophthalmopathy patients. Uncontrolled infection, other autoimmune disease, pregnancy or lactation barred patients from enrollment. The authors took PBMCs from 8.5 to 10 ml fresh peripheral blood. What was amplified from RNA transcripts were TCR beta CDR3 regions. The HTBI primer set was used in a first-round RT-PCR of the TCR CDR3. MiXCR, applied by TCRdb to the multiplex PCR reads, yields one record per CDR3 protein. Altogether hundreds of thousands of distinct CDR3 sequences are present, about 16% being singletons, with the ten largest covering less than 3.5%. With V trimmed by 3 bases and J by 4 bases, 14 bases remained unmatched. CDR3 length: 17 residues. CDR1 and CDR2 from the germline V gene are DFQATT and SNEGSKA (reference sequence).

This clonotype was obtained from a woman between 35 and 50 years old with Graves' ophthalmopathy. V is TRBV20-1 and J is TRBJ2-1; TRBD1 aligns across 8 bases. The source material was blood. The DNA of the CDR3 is TGCAGTGCTAGGGACAGGGCTACGGCCCGCACTTACAATGAGCAGTTCTTC. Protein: CSARDRATARTYNEQFF.